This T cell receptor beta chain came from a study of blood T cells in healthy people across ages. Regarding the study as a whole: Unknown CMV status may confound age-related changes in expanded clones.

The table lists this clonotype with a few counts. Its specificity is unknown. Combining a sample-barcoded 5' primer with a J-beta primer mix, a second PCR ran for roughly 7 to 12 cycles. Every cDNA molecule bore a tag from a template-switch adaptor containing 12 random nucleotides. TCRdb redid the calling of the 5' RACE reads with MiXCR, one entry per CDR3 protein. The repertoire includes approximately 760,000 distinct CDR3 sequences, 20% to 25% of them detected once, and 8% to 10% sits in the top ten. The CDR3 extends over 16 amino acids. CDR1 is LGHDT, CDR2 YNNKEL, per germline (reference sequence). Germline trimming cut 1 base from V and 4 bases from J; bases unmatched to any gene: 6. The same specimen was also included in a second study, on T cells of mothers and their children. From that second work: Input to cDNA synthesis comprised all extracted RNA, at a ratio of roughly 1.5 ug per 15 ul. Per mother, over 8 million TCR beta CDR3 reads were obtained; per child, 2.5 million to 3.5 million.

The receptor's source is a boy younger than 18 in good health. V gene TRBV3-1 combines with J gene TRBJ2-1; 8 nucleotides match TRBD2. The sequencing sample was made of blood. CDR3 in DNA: TGTGCCAGCAGCCAAGCGGGAGGGATACTTTACAATGAGCAGTTCTTC. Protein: CASSQAGGILYNEQFF.